The 9 T cell receptor beta chains reported below all come from one sample, sequenced in a study of cytomegalovirus exposure and HLA in healthy donors. PCR involved 60 Vbeta and 13 Jbeta primers. The assay was immunoSEQ multiplex PCR, and TCRdb's table has in-frame clones only and misses some. The sample has approximately 110,000 clones, 82% seen once. Sequenced sample: PBMCs. The source of these receptors is a woman aged 18-29 years in good health and CMV-seronegative.

V gene TRBV29-1 combines with J gene TRBJ2-2; tentative D call: TRBD2 (6 bases). V gave up 7 bases and J gave up 2 bases, with 17 bases separating them. The CDR3 spans 15 residues. Germline V gene data show CDR1 as SQVTM and CDR2 as ANQGSEA. DNA for the CDR3: TGCAGCGGTGCCGGGGGATCTGAAAACACCGGGGAGCTGTTTTTT. Its protein product is CSGAGGSENTGELFF.

The chain uses TRBV6-5 and TRBJ2-7; 8 nucleotides align to TRBD2. The CDR3 has 14 amino acids. In germline, CDR1 is MNHEY, CDR2 SVGAGI. The junction had 1 base not matched to a gene; V was cut back by 2 bases and J by 1 base. The CDR3 nucleotides read TGTGCCAGCAGTTACGGGACTAGGTCCTACGAGCAGTACTTC. Protein product: CASSYGTRSYEQYF.

The DNA of the CDR3 is TGTGCCAGCAGTCTCGGACTAGAGGGTCAAGAGACCCAGTACTTC. Protein sequence: CASSLGLEGQETQYF. This chain links TRBV27 with TRBJ2-5; 7 bases are shared with TRBD2. V was pared by 5 bases and J by 2 bases, with 8 bases of the junction left unmatched. There are 15 residues in the CDR3. Germline V gives CDR1 MNHEY, CDR2 SMNVEV (reference sequence).

The chain recombines TRBV19 with TRBJ2-7; 8 bases are shared with TRBD1. This CDR3 is built from 14 residues. From germline, CDR1 is LNHDA and CDR2 SQIVND (reference sequence). V lost 5 bases to trimming and J lost 5 bases; unmatched junction nucleotides: 8. The CDR3 DNA is TGTGCCAGTAGTCAAACTACAGGGGGAAACGAGCAGTACGTC. Protein sequence: CASSQTTGGNEQYV.

The chain couples TRBV4-3 to TRBJ1-3, with a possible D match to TRBD1 (5 bases). Germline CDR1 is LGHNA and CDR2 is YSLEER. The CDR3 contains 16 residues. V lost 0 bases and J lost 2, with 11 bases in between. The CDR3 loop is CASSQDPGNAGNTIYF. The CDR3 DNA sequence: TGCGCCAGCAGCCAAGATCCAGGGAATGCTGGAAACACCATATATTTT.

The rearrangement uses TRBV25-1 and TRBJ2-3; 13 bases map to TRBD2. Unmatched junction bases numbered 10, after V lost 4 bases and J lost 3 bases. CDR1 is MGHDK and CDR2 is SYGVNS in the germline V gene. The CDR3 spans 18 residues. The CDR3 sequence: CASSASGLAGFRTDTQYF. As DNA, the CDR3 is TGTGCCAGCAGTGCTTCGGGACTAGCGGGATTTAGGACAGATACGCAGTATTTT.

V gene TRBV29-1 combines with J gene TRBJ2-2; possibly TRBD1 for D (5 bases). The V gene's germline CDR1 is SQVTM and CDR2 ANQGSEA. The V gene lost 2 bases and the J gene lost 4 bases, with 14 bases spanning the gap. The CDR3 is 15 residues long. The CDR3 coding sequence is TGCAGCGTTGAATTAGGATCAGGGTCCACCGGGGAGCTGTTTTTT. It encodes CSVELGSGSTGELFF.

This clone was seen a single time. J is TRBJ2-1 and V is TRBV18; the match to TRBD1 covers 8 bases. With 2 bases clipped from V and 6 bases from J, the junction kept 6 bases outside the gene matches. The CDR3 runs 15 residues. Germline V CDR1 and CDR2: KGHSH, LQKENI. CDR3 in DNA: TGTGCCAGCTCACCATTCGGACAGGGTGGCAATGAGCAGTTCTTC. It is translated as CASSPFGQGGNEQFF.

The rearrangement joins TRBV2 to TRBJ1-4, with 7 bases fitting TRBD1. V shed 7 bases and J 5 bases; nucleotides not matched to a gene: 16. Germline V gene sequence: CDR1 SNHLY, CDR2 FYNNEI. This CDR3 comprises 17 residues. DNA for the CDR3: TGTGCCAGCAACCCTCTCGGTTGGACAGGAGAAAATGAAAAACTGTTTTTT. Translating it yields CASNPLGWTGENEKLFF.